A single sample gave rise to the 19 T cell receptor beta chains below, sequenced in a study of blood T cell repertoires in COVID-19. Generated by immunoSEQ multiplex PCR, the TCRdb table keeps only in-frame clones and is missing some. Here the sample spans approximately 480,000 clones, 85% to 90% being singletons. What was sequenced was peripheral blood. The receptors were sampled from a man aged 18 to 29 with COVID-19, enrolled during active disease.

The chain is built from TRBV9 and TRBJ2-7; weak D call: TRBD2 (6 bases). This CDR3 comprises 14 residues. Germline V gene lookup returns CDR1 SGDLS and CDR2 YYNGEE. The V gene lost 0 bases and the J gene lost 4 bases, with 11 bases spanning the gap. CDR3 protein: CASSVGGSGYEQYF. The CDR3, as DNA: TGTGCCAGCAGCGTAGGGGGTAGCGGTTACGAGCAGTACTTC.

This chain links TRBV4-1 with TRBJ2-2; tentative D call: TRBD2 (5 bases). Germline V CDR1 and CDR2: MGHRA, YSYEKL. This CDR3 has 15 residues. The V end was cut by 1 base, the J end by 2 bases, with 8 bases between. The CDR3 DNA is TGCGCCAGCAGCCAAGGACTACCTAACACCGGGGAGCTGTTTTTT. It specifies CASSQGLPNTGELFF.

The chain recombines TRBV19 with TRBJ1-5; D gene uncertain. Germline V gives CDR1 LNHDA, CDR2 SQIVND (reference sequence). The CDR3 has 14 amino acids. Deletions cut 0 bases from V and 7 bases from J, with 10 bases between. The DNA of the CDR3 is TGTGCCAGTAGTATAGACGAGGGAGGACAGCCCCAGCATTTT. This translates into CASSIDEGGQPQHF.

The chain is built from TRBV7-9 and TRBJ2-7, with D uncertain. Germline V gene sequence: CDR1 SEHNR, CDR2 FQNEAQ (reference sequence). The CDR3 is 10 residues long. The germline V and J ends were trimmed by 3 bases and 5 bases, with 2 bases remaining between them. CDR3 nucleotide sequence: TGTGCCAGCAGCTTTAACGAGCAGTACTTC. Translated, it gives CASSFNEQYF.

The chain links TRBV6-5 to TRBJ2-3; the match to TRBD2 covers 8 bases. The V segment lost 8 bases and the J segment 0 bases; nucleotides outside the gene matches: 7. In germline, CDR1 is MNHEY, CDR2 SVGAGI. CDR3 length equals 15 residues. CDR3 amino acids: CASLELAASTDTQYF. In nucleotides, the CDR3 is TGTGCCAGCCTCGAACTAGCGGCTAGCACAGATACGCAGTATTTT.

CDR3 protein: CAWSAQTGWYGYTF. Here the CDR3 DNA reads TGTGCCTGGAGTGCTCAGACCGGGTGGTATGGCTACACCTTC. The V call is TRBV30, the J call TRBJ1-2; D remains unclear. The CDR3 contains 14 residues. Germline lookup yields CDR1 GTSNPN and CDR2 SVGIG (reference sequence). The V end lost 1 base, the J end lost 5 bases, and 14 bases lay between the germline ends.

The chain recombines TRBV4-2 with TRBJ2-3; 11 bases match TRBD2. The CDR3 runs to 17 residues. V dropped 0 bases and J dropped 1; count of bases not matched to a gene: 3. CDR1 and CDR2 (germline): LGHNA, YNFKEQ. CDR3 nucleotide sequence: TGTGCCAGCAGCCAAGATCCGACTAGCGGGGGCACAGATACGCAGTATTTT. Residues: CASSQDPTSGGTDTQYF.

The V and J genes are TRBV19 and TRBJ2-3, with TRBD1 as a possible D gene (6 bases). Germline V gene sequence: CDR1 LNHDA, CDR2 SQIVND (reference sequence). V was shortened by 2 bases and J by 3 bases, with 9 bases between the two germline ends. The CDR3 has 14 residues. CDR3 sequence: CASSINRETDTQYF. The CDR3 DNA is TGTGCCAGTAGTATAAACAGGGAGACAGATACGCAGTATTTT.

This clone was seen only a few times. This sample also contains other DNA sequences that code for the same CDR3. The V call is TRBV10-2, the J call TRBJ1-2; TRBD1 matches at 8 bases. After removal of 7 bases from V and 5 bases from J, the junction contained 6 bases not matched to a gene. Per germline, CDR1 WSHSY and CDR2 SAAADI. CDR3 length: 13 residues. CDR3 amino acids: CASTPTGEYGYTF. CDR3 in DNA: TGCGCCAGCACCCCGACAGGGGAGTATGGCTACACCTTC.

The chain combines TRBV7-9 with TRBJ2-7; D ambiguous. Germline V gene lookup returns CDR1 SEHNR and CDR2 FQNEAQ (reference sequence). The CDR3 covers 13 residues. V was pared by 10 bases and J by 1 base, with 14 bases between. The CDR3 is CATSSGESYEQYF. CDR3 DNA sequence: TGTGCCACCTCCTCCGGTGAGTCCTACGAGCAGTACTTC.

With regard to this clone: A read error may account for a junction end that differs from germline. This sequence joins TRBV24-1 and TRBJ2-7; no clear D. The CDR3 sequence is 11 residues long. CDR1 and CDR2 from the germline V gene are KGHDR and SFDVKD. The CDR3 DNA reads TGTGCCACCAGTGACTCCTTCGAGCAGTACTTC. Translated: CATSDSFEQYF.

The chain carries TRBV5-1 and TRBJ2-7, with 9 bases matching TRBD2. This CDR3 contains 14 residues. V dropped 3 bases and J dropped 1; count of bases not matched to a gene: 2. Germline loops: CDR1 SGHRS, CDR2 YFSETQ. CDR3 sequence reads: CASSWTSESYEQYF. The CDR3 DNA follows: TGCGCCAGCAGCTGGACTAGCGAATCCTACGAGCAGTACTTC.

The rearrangement uses TRBV11-2 and TRBJ2-7; D might be TRBD2 (6 bases). V was shortened by 1 base and J by 2 bases, with 15 bases between the two germline ends. Germline V gene sequence: CDR1 SGHAT, CDR2 FQNNGV. The CDR3 length is 16 residues. CDR3 nucleotides: TGTGCCAGCAGCTTAGCCTTAGTGGCGGGGCCCTACGAGCAGTACTTC. It codes for CASSLALVAGPYEQYF.

The chain combines TRBV18 with TRBJ2-1; 10 bases line up with TRBD2. Germline CDR1 is KGHSH and CDR2 is LQKENI. The trim removed 3 bases at V and 3 bases at J, leaving 2 bases unmatched. The length of the CDR3 is 15 residues. CDR3 DNA sequence: TGTGCCAGCTCACCCCGACTAGCGGGCTACAATGAGCAGTTCTTC. Amino acid sequence: CASSPRLAGYNEQFF.

The chain has TRBV11-3 and TRBJ2-1; tentative D call: TRBD2 (6 bases). This CDR3 has 13 residues. Per the germline V gene, CDR1 is SGHNT and CDR2 is YENEEA. The V gene lost 4 bases and the J gene lost 10 bases, with 14 bases spanning the gap. The CDR3 sequence is CASSSGDLAEQFF. CDR3 nucleotide sequence: TGTGCCAGCAGCTCGGGGGATTTGGCGGAGCAGTTCTTC. The variable domain in full, completed from reference TRBV11-3 and TRBJ2-1, reads EAGVVQSPRYKIIEKKQPVAFWCNPISGHNTLYWYLQNLGQGPELLIRYENEEAVDDSQLPKDRFSAERLKGVDSTLKIQPAELGDSAVYLCASSSGDLAEQFFGPGTRLTVL.

Remarks on this clone: Other nucleotide sequences in the sample specify the same CDR3. V and J are TRBV5-5 and TRBJ2-3; D is ambiguous. The CDR3 covers 13 residues. Germline V gives CDR1 SGHKS, CDR2 YYEKEE (reference sequence). V was clipped by 0 bases and J by 1 base, with 3 bases between them. CDR3 sequence: CASSLGGTDTQYF. Written as DNA, the CDR3 is TGTGCCAGCAGCTTGGGAGGCACAGATACGCAGTATTTT.

This chain connects TRBV19 to TRBJ1-1; 9 positions agree with TRBD1. CDR1 is LNHDA and CDR2 is SQIVND in the germline V gene (reference sequence). Losses at the gene ends were 7 bases for V and 1 base for J; bases not matched to a gene: 7. This CDR3 has 15 amino acids. CDR3 amino acids: CASIPGTGQNTEAFF. The CDR3 nucleotides are TGTGCCAGTATTCCCGGGACAGGGCAGAACACTGAAGCTTTCTTT.

The rearrangement joins TRBV5-5 to TRBJ2-2, with 7 bases identical to TRBD1. CDR1 and CDR2 from the germline V gene are SGHKS and YYEKEE (reference sequence). The CDR3 runs 17 residues. V lost 0 bases, J lost 3 bases, and 8 bases stayed unmatched. CDR3 amino acids: CASSLGETGRHTGELFF. The CDR3 region has the DNA TGTGCCAGCAGCTTGGGGGAGACAGGGCGTCACACCGGGGAGCTGTTTTTT. The variable domain in full, with the rest retrieved from reference TRBV5-5 and TRBJ2-2, is DAGVTQSPTHLIKTRGQQVTLRCSPISGHKSVSWYQQVLGQGPQFIFQYYEKEERGRGNFPDRFSARQFPNYSSELNVNALLLGDSALYLCASSLGETGRHTGELFFGEGSRLTVL.

J is TRBJ2-1 and V is TRBV12-3 or TRBV12-4; the D is unclear. This CDR3 has 12 amino acids. Between the trimmed V and J ends, which lost 7 bases and 0 bases, there was a span of 4 bases. Here the CDR3 DNA reads TGTGCCAGCACTTACTCCTACAATGAGCAGTTCTTC. As protein: CASTYSYNEQFF.